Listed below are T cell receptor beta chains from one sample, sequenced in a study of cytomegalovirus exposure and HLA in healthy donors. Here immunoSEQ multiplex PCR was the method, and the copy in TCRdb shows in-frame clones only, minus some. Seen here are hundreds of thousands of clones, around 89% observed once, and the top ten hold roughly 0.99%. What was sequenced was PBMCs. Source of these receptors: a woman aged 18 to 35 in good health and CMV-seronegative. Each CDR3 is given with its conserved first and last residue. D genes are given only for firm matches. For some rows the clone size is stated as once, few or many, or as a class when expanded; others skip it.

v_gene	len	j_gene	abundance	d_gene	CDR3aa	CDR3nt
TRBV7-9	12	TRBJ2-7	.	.	CASSLVNREQYF	TGTGCCAGCAGCTTAGTAAACCGGGAGCAGTACTTC
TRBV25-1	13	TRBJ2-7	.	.	CASSPGFGYEQYF	TGTGCCAGCAGCCCAGGGTTCGGCTACGAGCAGTACTTC
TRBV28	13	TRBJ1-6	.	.	CATRTEGYSPLHF	TGTGCCACCCGGACAGAGGGCTACTCACCCCTCCACTTT
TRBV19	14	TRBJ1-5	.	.	CASIATGISQPQHF	TGTGCCAGTATCGCAACAGGGATAAGTCAGCCCCAGCATTTT
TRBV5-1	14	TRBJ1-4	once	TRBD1	CASSWTGGGEKLFF	TGCGCCAGCAGCTGGACAGGGGGGGGTGAAAAACTGTTTTTT
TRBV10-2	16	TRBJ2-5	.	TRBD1	CASSDPTGSGSETQYF	TGCGCCAGCAGTGACCCGACAGGGTCTGGTTCGGAGACCCAGTACTTC
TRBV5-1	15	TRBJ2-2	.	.	CASSLATSNTGELFF	TGCGCCAGCAGCTTGGCCACATCGAACACCGGGGAGCTGTTTTTT
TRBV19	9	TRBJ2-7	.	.	CASPSEQYF	TGTGCAAGTCCGTCCGAGCAGTACTTC
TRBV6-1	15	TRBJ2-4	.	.	CAGGFSGTAKNIQYF	TGTGCCGGGGGCTTCAGCGGGACTGCCAAAAACATTCAGTACTTC
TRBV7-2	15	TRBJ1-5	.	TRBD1	CASSPSTGVRQPQHF	TGTGCCAGCAGCCCCTCGACAGGGGTACGTCAGCCCCAGCATTTT
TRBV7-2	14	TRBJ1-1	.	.	CASSFRTANTEAFF	TGTGCCAGCAGCTTCCGGACAGCGAACACTGAAGCTTTCTTT
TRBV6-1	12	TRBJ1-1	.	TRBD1	CASSSDRERAFF	TGTGCCAGCAGCTCCGACAGGGAAAGAGCTTTCTTT
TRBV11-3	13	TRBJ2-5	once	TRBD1	CASSKGGRETQYF	TGTGCCAGCAGCAAAGGGGGCCGGGAGACCCAGTACTTC
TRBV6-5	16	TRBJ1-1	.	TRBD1	CASSFGQGNVGTEAFF	TGTGCCAGCAGTTTTGGACAGGGAAACGTCGGCACTGAAGCTTTCTTT
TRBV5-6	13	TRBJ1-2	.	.	CASSSDSNYGYTF	TGTGCCAGCAGCTCAGACAGTAACTATGGCTACACCTTC
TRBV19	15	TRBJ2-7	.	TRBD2	CASSILLAGNDEQYF	TGTGCCAGTAGTATCCTCTTAGCGGGGAACGACGAGCAGTACTTC
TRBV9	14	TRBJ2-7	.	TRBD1	CASSVAGQGYEQYF	TGTGCCAGCAGCGTAGCGGGACAGGGGTACGAGCAGTACTTC
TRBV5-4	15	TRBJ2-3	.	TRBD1	CASSIPGQTTDTQYF	TGTGCCAGCAGCATACCGGGACAGACCACAGATACGCAGTATTTT
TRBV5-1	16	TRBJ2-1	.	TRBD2	CASSRTSDLSYNEQFF	TGCGCCAGCAGCCGAACTAGCGACCTCTCCTACAATGAGCAGTTCTTC
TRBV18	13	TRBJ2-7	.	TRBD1	CASSARDRYEQYF	TGTGCCAGCTCCGCCAGGGACAGGTACGAGCAGTACTTC
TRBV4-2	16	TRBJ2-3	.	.	CASSQDLALNTDTQYF	TGTGCCAGCAGCCAAGATCTAGCCTTAAACACAGATACGCAGTATTTT
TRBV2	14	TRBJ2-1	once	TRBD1	CASRQPGTGNEQFF	TGTGCCAGCAGACAGCCCGGGACAGGTAATGAGCAGTTCTTC
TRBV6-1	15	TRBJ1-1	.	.	CASRLLREPHTEAFF	TGTGCCAGCAGACTCCTCCGGGAGCCGCACACTGAAGCTTTCTTT
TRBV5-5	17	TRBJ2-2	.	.	CASSFIFSTANTGELFF	TGTGCCAGCAGCTTTATCTTTTCGACAGCAAACACCGGGGAGCTGTTTTTT
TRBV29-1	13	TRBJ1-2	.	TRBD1	CSVTGQGADGYTF	TGCAGCGTCACAGGACAGGGGGCCGATGGCTACACCTTC
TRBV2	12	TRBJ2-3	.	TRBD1	CASSEFSAGGYF	TGTGCCAGCAGTGAGTTTTCGGCAGGGGGGTATTTT
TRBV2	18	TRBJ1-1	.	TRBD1	CASSPRRQGDLKNTEAFF	TGTGCCAGCAGTCCCCGCCGACAGGGTGATCTAAAGAACACTGAAGCTTTCTTT
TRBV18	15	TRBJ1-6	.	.	CASSPRASFNSPLHF	TGTGCCAGCTCACCCAGGGCGTCGTTTAATTCACCCCTCCACTTT
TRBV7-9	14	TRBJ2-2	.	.	CASSYTTVTGELFF	TGTGCCAGCAGCTACACTACCGTCACCGGGGAGCTGTTTTTT
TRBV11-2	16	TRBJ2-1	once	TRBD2	CASSWISSGSADEQFF	TGTGCCAGCAGCTGGATATCGAGCGGGAGCGCGGATGAGCAGTTCTTC
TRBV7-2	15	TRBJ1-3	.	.	CASSLTVNSGNTIYF	TGTGCCAGCAGCTTGACAGTTAACTCTGGAAACACCATATATTTT
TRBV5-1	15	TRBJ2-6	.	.	CASSPFRSGANVLTF	TGCGCCAGCAGCCCTTTCAGGTCCGGGGCCAACGTCCTGACTTTC
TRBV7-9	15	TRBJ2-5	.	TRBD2	CASSLTSGGAETQYF	TGTGCCAGCAGCCTGACTAGCGGGGGGGCAGAGACCCAGTACTTC
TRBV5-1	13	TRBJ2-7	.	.	CASSSGSEGEQYF	TGCGCCAGCAGCTCTGGATCCGAGGGCGAGCAGTACTTC
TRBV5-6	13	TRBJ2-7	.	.	CASSLGELYEQYF	TGTGCCAGCAGCTTAGGGGAACTCTACGAGCAGTACTTC
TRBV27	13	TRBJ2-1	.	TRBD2	CASSKRGYNEQFF	TGTGCCAGCAGTAAGCGGGGTTACAATGAGCAGTTCTTC
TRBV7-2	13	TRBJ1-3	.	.	CASSSLPGNTIYF	TGTGCCAGCAGCTCCCTCCCTGGAAACACCATATATTTT
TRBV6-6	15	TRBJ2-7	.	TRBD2	CASSYSMASGGEQYF	TGTGCCAGCAGTTACTCGATGGCTAGCGGGGGCGAGCAGTACTTC
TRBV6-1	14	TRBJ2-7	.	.	CASSESVDPSEQYF	TGTGCCAGCAGTGAATCGGTCGATCCCTCCGAGCAGTACTTC
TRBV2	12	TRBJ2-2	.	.	CASSEDFGELFF	TGTGCCAGCAGTGAAGACTTCGGGGAGCTGTTTTTT
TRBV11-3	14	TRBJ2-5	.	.	CASSNRASGVEQYF	TGTGCCAGCAGCAACAGGGCTAGCGGAGTAGAGCAGTACTTC
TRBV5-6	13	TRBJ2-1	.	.	CASRVVLDNEQFF	TGTGCCAGCAGAGTCGTCCTAGACAATGAGCAGTTCTTC
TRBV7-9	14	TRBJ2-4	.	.	CASSNGLGKNIQYF	TGTGCCAGCAGCAACGGACTGGGGAAAAACATTCAGTACTTC
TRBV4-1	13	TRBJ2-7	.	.	CASSHIVRDEQYF	TGCGCCAGCAGCCATATCGTCCGGGACGAGCAGTACTTC
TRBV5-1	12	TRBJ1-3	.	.	CASSLDGDTIYF	TGCGCCAGCAGCTTGGATGGAGACACCATATATTTT
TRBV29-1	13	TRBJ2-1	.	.	CSVEDSSYNEQFF	TGCAGCGTAGAGGACAGTTCCTACAATGAGCAGTTCTTC
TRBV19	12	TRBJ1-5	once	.	CASSTRAQPQHF	TGTGCCAGTAGTACCAGGGCTCAGCCCCAGCATTTT
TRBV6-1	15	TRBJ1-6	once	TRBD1	CASSENDWTGSLLHF	TGTGCCAGCAGTGAAAATGATTGGACAGGGAGTTTACTCCACTTT
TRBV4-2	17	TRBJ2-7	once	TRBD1	CASSQVGRQGQDYEQYF	TGTGCCAGCAGCCAAGTCGGGCGGCAAGGACAGGACTACGAGCAGTACTTC
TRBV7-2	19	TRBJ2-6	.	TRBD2	CASSLEASGRPRGANVLTF	TGTGCCAGCAGCTTAGAGGCTAGCGGGAGGCCGCGGGGGGCCAACGTCCTGACTTTC
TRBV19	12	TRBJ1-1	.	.	CASSTQTGEAFF	TGTGCCAGTAGTACCCAGACAGGAGAAGCTTTCTTT
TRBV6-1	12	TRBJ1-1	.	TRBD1	CASSGQGREAFF	TGTGCCAGCAGTGGACAGGGTCGTGAAGCTTTCTTT
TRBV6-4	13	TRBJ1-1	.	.	CASSDEVGTEAFF	TGTGCCAGCAGTGATGAGGTCGGGACTGAAGCTTTCTTT
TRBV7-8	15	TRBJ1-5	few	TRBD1	CASRERTGDNQPQHF	TGTGCCAGCAGGGAGAGGACAGGGGACAATCAGCCCCAGCATTTT
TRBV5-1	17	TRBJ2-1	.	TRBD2	CASSVRSSGRSYNEQFF	TGCGCCAGCAGCGTGCGAAGTAGCGGGAGGAGTTACAATGAGCAGTTCTTC